A selection of T cell receptor beta chains follows, all from one sample in a study of OX40 agonist ivuxolimab in advanced cancers. Assay: immunoSEQ multiplex PCR; the TCRdb copy retains only in-frame clones and omits some. In the table there are some 82,000 clones, nearly 95% of which are singletons. The sequencing used CD4+ or CD8+ T cells sorted from blood, collected in a trial of the OX40 agonist ivuxolimab. The source is an adult with an advanced solid tumor such as melanoma, head and neck, liver or kidney cancer. CDR3s include the opening cysteine and the closing phenylalanine or tryptophan. D genes are given only for firm matches. Clone size, where shown, is once, few, many, or a class for clones that have expanded.

V	size	J	D	CDR3	DNA
TRBV12-5	-	TRBJ2-3	-	CASGLEGGGKWTDTQYF	TGTGCTAGTGGTTTGGAAGGGGGCGGGAAGTGGACAGATACGCAGTATTTT
TRBV4-1	-	TRBJ2-3	TRBD2	CASSQQRFTSGTTGDTQYF	TGCGCCAGCAGCCAACAACGGTTTACTAGCGGGACGACCGGGGATACGCAGTATTTT
TRBV9	once	TRBJ2-3	-	CASSISGGSTDTQYF	TGTGCCAGCAGCATATCAGGGGGGAGCACAGATACGCAGTATTTT
TRBV11-2	-	TRBJ2-5	TRBD2	CASSLAGGPVGQYF	TGTGCCAGCAGCTTAGCGGGAGGGCCCGTCGGGCAGTACTTC
TRBV9	-	TRBJ2-3	TRBD2	CASSVVGPWEGVDTQYF	TGTGCCAGCAGCGTAGTAGGCCCGTGGGAGGGCGTGGATACGCAGTATTTT
TRBV29-1	-	TRBJ1-4	-	CSVTGGNEKLFF	TGCAGCGTGACAGGTGGTAATGAAAAACTGTTTTTT
TRBV19	-	TRBJ2-1	TRBD2	CASSIGQLAGVPFF	TGTGCCAGTAGTATAGGACAACTAGCGGGAGTCCCGTTCTTC
TRBV6-1	-	TRBJ2-4	TRBD2	CASSEEGTSGALAKNIQYF	TGTGCCAGCAGTGAAGAGGGGACTAGCGGGGCTCTAGCCAAAAACATTCAGTACTTC
TRBV7-9	-	TRBJ2-7	TRBD1	CASSPIGQGGPLTYEQYF	TGTGCCAGCAGCCCCATAGGACAGGGAGGCCCCCTTACCTACGAGCAGTACTTC
TRBV11-2	-	TRBJ2-1	-	CASEAGSSYNEQFF	TGTGCCAGTGAGGCCGGGTCCTCCTACAATGAGCAGTTCTTC
TRBV19	-	TRBJ2-1	-	CASDPGYNEQFF	TGTGCCAGCGACCCCGGTTACAATGAGCAGTTCTTC
TRBV2	-	TRBJ2-1	-	CASSPLGGLNEQFF	TGTGCCAGCAGTCCGCTCGGGGGTCTCAATGAGCAGTTCTTC
TRBV29-1	-	TRBJ1-2	-	CSVESRVYGYTF	TGCAGCGTTGAATCCCGGGTCTATGGCTACACCTTC
TRBV19	once	TRBJ2-2	TRBD2	CASHPDASGLGELFF	TGTGCCAGTCACCCAGATGCTAGCGGATTAGGGGAGCTGTTTTTT
TRBV11-2	-	TRBJ1-2	-	CASSAGTPYGYTF	TGTGCCAGCAGCGCCGGGACCCCATATGGCTACACCTTC
TRBV9	-	TRBJ2-5	-	CASSALGSLETQYF	TGTGCCAGCAGCGCCTTGGGGTCTTTAGAGACCCAGTACTTC
TRBV5-1	-	TRBJ2-7	-	CASSVQGFYEQYF	TGCGCCAGCAGCGTGCAGGGTTTCTACGAGCAGTACTTC
TRBV27	few	TRBJ2-3	-	CASSPWATDTQYF	TGTGCCAGCAGTCCTTGGGCAACAGATACGCAGTATTTT
TRBV27	-	TRBJ2-7	TRBD2	CASSLAGGVEQYF	TGTGCCAGCAGTCTCGCGGGGGGGGTCGAGCAGTACTTC
TRBV29-1	-	TRBJ2-1	TRBD2	CSVEDLAGVSEQFF	TGCAGCGTTGAAGATCTAGCGGGAGTAAGTGAGCAGTTCTTC
TRBV4-3	-	TRBJ2-1	TRBD2	CASSLGLAAYNEQFF	TGCGCCAGCAGCCTGGGACTAGCGGCCTACAATGAGCAGTTCTTC
TRBV28	-	TRBJ1-2	TRBD1	CASSPYRGANYGYTF	TGTGCCAGCAGTCCCTACAGGGGGGCTAACTATGGCTACACCTTC
TRBV25-1	-	TRBJ2-1	-	CASSLDFSNEQFF	TGTGCCAGCAGTTTGGACTTTTCTAATGAGCAGTTCTTC
TRBV11-3	-	TRBJ2-1	TRBD2	CASSLVAGAYNEQFF	TGTGCCAGCAGCTTGGTAGCGGGAGCCTACAATGAGCAGTTCTTC
TRBV28	-	TRBJ1-2	-	CASSLNRVAGYTF	TGTGCCAGCAGTTTAAATAGGGTCGCTGGCTACACCTTC